This TCR beta chain stems from a study of cytomegalovirus exposure and HLA in healthy donors. Use of 60 Vbeta and 13 Jbeta primers characterized the PCR. Profiled with immunoSEQ multiplex PCR; TCRdb holds only in-frame clones, not every one. The data show 140,000 to 150,000 clones, 80% to 90% seen once. This CDR3 is built from 15 residues. V was pared by 0 bases and J by 6 bases, with 15 bases between. In germline, CDR1 is LGHNA, CDR2 YSLEER. The receptor comes from a boy aged 2-9 years in good health and CMV-seronegative. The specimen sequenced was PBMCs. The rearrangement links TRBV4-3 to TRBJ2-7, with D possibly being TRBD2 (5 bases). The CDR3 loop is CASSQDLARRIEQYF. CDR3 in DNA: TGCGCCAGCAGCCAAGACCTAGCCCGGAGAATCGAGCAGTACTTC.